The rows below give T cell receptor beta chains drawn from one sample of a study of T cell repertoires in cytomegalovirus infection. TCRdb re-called the reads with MiXCR, one entry per CDR3 protein. The data contain 450,000 to 650,000 distinct CDR3 sequences, about 25% of them singletons. Sequencing was carried out using PBMCs. The receptors come from a human donor in good health (CMV status not recorded). Some clones in this sample may be carry-over from other donors' samples. CDR3s leave out the opening cysteine and the closing phenylalanine or tryptophan.

TRBV19	TRBJ1-1	ASSTGDRTNTEAF
TRBV11-3	TRBJ1-5	ASSLLQGGWQPQH
TRBV14	TRBJ1-1	ASSQAGSGGTEAF
TRBV19	TRBJ2-1	ASSPRDRESNEQF
TRBV14	TRBJ2-3	ASSHAPGQGPDTQY
TRBV9	TRBJ2-5	ASSVAGQVTQETQY
TRBV6-1	TRBJ2-7	ASSVFGSSSYEQY
TRBV7-2	TRBJ2-7	ASSNGWGRKRLAGYEQY
TRBV7-8	TRBJ2-6	ASSRRQGAGANVLT
TRBV19	TRBJ1-6	ASKGVSYNSPLH
TRBV24-1	TRBJ2-1	ATSDSGTSGRLF
TRBV12-3/TRBV12-4	TRBJ2-2	ASSSGQGRLAGTGELF
TRBV7-2	TRBJ2-1	ASTVGGSYNEQF
TRBV20-1	TRBJ1-5	SADRVQPQH